This T cell receptor beta chain is drawn from a study of persistence of HIV-infected CD4 T cells. On the study more broadly: The sample holds CD4+ T cells responsive to CMV or HIV-1 Gag. General study results and limits: CMV- and Gag-responding cells had lower TCRbeta richness than CD3/CD28-responding cells.

The libraries were made with immunoSEQ version 4 in survey mode. Each sample used up to 1 ug genomic DNA diluted to roughly 10 ng/uL. Some clones are missing from TCRdb's copy, which holds only in-frame ones; the method was immunoSEQ multiplex PCR. This repertoire shows about 36,000 clones, more than 75% found once; its top ten account for just under 1%. In the case of this clone: Its antigen is as yet unknown.

The stimulus was an HIV-1 Gag 15-mer peptide pool, 0.9 to 1 ug/peptide/mL. CD40L/CD69 double-negative CD45RO-high memory CD4+ T cells were collected. Stimulated PBMCs had first been depleted of CD8+ T cells. Germline lookup yields CDR1 LNHDA and CDR2 SQIVND (reference sequence). With V trimmed by 7 bases and J by 7 bases, 7 bases remained unmatched. This CDR3 has 14 amino acids. The source of this sequence is an adult with HIV. The donor label of this sample is uncertain. This sample comprised cultured CD4+ T cells from PBMCs, obtained from a patient who received antiretroviral therapy. The chain recombines TRBV19 with TRBJ2-1; 10 positions match TRBD2. The CDR3 bases are TGTGCCAGTAAACAAGCGGGGGGGCTTAATGAGCAGTTCTTC. Protein product: CASKQAGGLNEQFF.